These T cell receptor beta chains were read from a single sample in a study of cytotoxic CD8 clonotypes in ibrutinib-treated CLL. Generated by immunoSEQ multiplex PCR, the TCRdb table keeps only in-frame clones and is missing some. The sample contains around 150,000 clones, more than 75% of which appear only once. The input for sequencing was PBMCs, taken after 12 months of ibrutinib treatment. These receptors were collected from a human donor with chronic lymphocytic leukemia. The CDR3 runs from the conserved cysteine through the conserved F or W. The order of the fields is D gene, J gene, clone size, V gene, CDR3 DNA, CDR3 protein. A D gene is named only where the DNA matches it firmly. Where a row states a size, it is once, few, many or the class of an expanded clone; other rows omit it.

.,TRBJ1-2,.,TRBV5-6,TGTGCCAGCAGCTTGGACCATGGCTACACCTTC,CASSLDHGYTF
TRBD2,TRBJ2-5,.,TRBV7-2,TGTGCCAGCAGCCCGCCGGGACTATCGGAGGCCCAGTACTTC,CASSPPGLSEAQYF
TRBD2,TRBJ2-1,.,TRBV4-1,TGCGCCAGCAGCCAACATAGCGGGGGGGCCGAGGGCTACAATGAGCAGTTCTTC,CASSQHSGGAEGYNEQFF
.,TRBJ2-7,.,TRBV10-3,TGTGCCATCAGTGTGGAGTCGGGCCAGGAGCAGTACTTC,CAISVESGQEQYF
TRBD2,TRBJ2-3,.,TRBV5-6,TGTGCCAGCAGCCACTCAGCGGGAGAGTCTTCCGCGGATACGCAGTATTTT,CASSHSAGESSADTQYF
.,TRBJ1-2,.,TRBV29-1,TGCAGCGTTCGGGGGGGAGAGGGCTACACCTTC,CSVRGGEGYTF
TRBD1,TRBJ2-3,.,TRBV4-3,TGCGCCAGCAGCCCAGTACAGGGGGCAGTGTCAGATACGCAGTATTTT,CASSPVQGAVSDTQYF
.,TRBJ2-3,.,TRBV30,TGTGCCTGGAGTACGCAGACCGTAAGCACAGATACGCAGTATTTT,CAWSTQTVSTDTQYF
.,TRBJ1-2,.,TRBV28,TGTGCCAGCAGTTTTTCAGTGAATGATGGCTATGGCTACACCTTC,CASSFSVNDGYGYTF
TRBD1,TRBJ2-7,.,TRBV7-6,TGTGCCAGCAGCTCAATGGACAGGGGAGAAGAGGGCTACGAGCAGTACTTC,CASSSMDRGEEGYEQYF
.,TRBJ1-5,.,TRBV27,TGTGCCAGCAGTTTTAAGGCTGACCAGCCCCAGCATTTT,CASSFKADQPQHF
.,TRBJ2-1,few,TRBV4-3,TGCGCCAGCCGCCCTCAGGGTTACAATGAGCAGTTCTTC,CASRPQGYNEQFF
.,TRBJ1-4,.,TRBV10-3,TGTGCCATCAGTGGAACGGGGAATGAAAAACTGTTTTTT,CAISGTGNEKLFF
.,TRBJ2-7,.,TRBV7-2,TGTGCCAGCAGCGAGACAGCTTACTACGAGCAGTACTTC,CASSETAYYEQYF
.,TRBJ2-3,once,TRBV28,TGTGCCAGCGACACTAGCACAGATACGCAGTATTTT,CASDTSTDTQYF
.,TRBJ2-5,.,TRBV4-3,TGCGCCAGCAGCCAAGACGTTCGAGGGCAAGAGACCCAGTACTTC,CASSQDVRGQETQYF
.,TRBJ2-3,.,TRBV28,TGTGCCAGCAGGGTGGGAGGGGGAAGCACAGATACGCAGTATTTT,CASRVGGGSTDTQYF
.,TRBJ1-5,.,TRBV7-9,TGTGCCAGCAGCTTAAGTCATAGCAATCAGCCCCAGCATTTT,CASSLSHSNQPQHF
TRBD2,TRBJ2-7,.,TRBV7-2,TGTGCCAGCAGCATTTACGGGACTAGCGGATACTACGAGCAGTACTTC,CASSIYGTSGYYEQYF
.,TRBJ2-7,.,TRBV27,TGTGCCAGCAGTTACAGGGTCTCCAACGAGCAGTACTTC,CASSYRVSNEQYF
TRBD2,TRBJ2-3,.,TRBV15,TGTGCCACCAGCAGAGATTGGCGGGGGATCACAGATACGCAGTATTTT,CATSRDWRGITDTQYF
.,TRBJ2-1,.,TRBV18,TGTGCCAGCTCACGCACGGAAACTTACAATGAGCAGTTCTTC,CASSRTETYNEQFF
.,TRBJ2-7,.,TRBV7-6,TGTGCCAGCAGCCCCCGTCCGACAGCTCCGGAGGAGCAGTACTTC,CASSPRPTAPEEQYF
TRBD1,TRBJ2-4,.,TRBV7-3,TGTGCCAGCAGCTTCTCGGACAGGTGGGACATTCAGTACTTC,CASSFSDRWDIQYF
.,TRBJ2-7,.,TRBV10-3,TGTGCCATCAGTGGGCAGAGGAAGGGGGGGTACGAGCAGTACTTC,CAISGQRKGGYEQYF
.,TRBJ2-3,.,TRBV19,TGTGCCAGTAGTATCGCCAGGGGTACAGATACGCAGTATTTT,CASSIARGTDTQYF
.,TRBJ2-3,.,TRBV29-1,TGCAGCGCCGGAGGGGTAGCCTTCACAGATACGCAGTATTTT,CSAGGVAFTDTQYF
TRBD1,TRBJ1-1,.,TRBV4-1,TGCGCCAGCAGCCAACCCGACAGGGGGCACACTGAAGCTTTCTTT,CASSQPDRGHTEAFF
.,TRBJ1-2,.,TRBV11-2,TGTGCCAGCAGCTTAGACCCCCGGGGTAATGGCTACACCTTC,CASSLDPRGNGYTF
.,TRBJ2-7,.,TRBV15,TGTGCCACCAGCAGAGGTGGGGGAGCAGGGGCCCACGAGCAGTACTTC,CATSRGGGAGAHEQYF
.,TRBJ1-2,.,TRBV28,TGTGCCAGCAGTTTTACAGGGACCTATGGCTACACCTTC,CASSFTGTYGYTF
.,TRBJ1-3,.,TRBV5-5,TGTGCCAGCAGCTTGAACAGGCCAGCTGGGCACACCATATATTTT,CASSLNRPAGHTIYF
.,TRBJ1-4,.,TRBV7-2,TGTGCCAGCAGCACCGAGACAAGGGAAAAACTGTTTTTT,CASSTETREKLFF
.,TRBJ2-7,few,TRBV5-1,TGCGCCAGCAGCTTGTTGACAGACAACGAGCAGTACTTC,CASSLLTDNEQYF
.,TRBJ2-5,once,TRBV4-2,TGTGCCAGCAGCCAAGGCGGTGGGGCAGGGGTAGGAGAGACCCAGTACTTC,CASSQGGGAGVGETQYF
.,TRBJ2-2,.,TRBV19,TGTGCCAGTAGTATCCCCCAGACCGCCGGGGAGCTGTTTTTT,CASSIPQTAGELFF
TRBD1,TRBJ1-3,.,TRBV15,TGTGCCACCAGCAGCGGGACAGGGGATGGAAACACCATATATTTT,CATSSGTGDGNTIYF
.,TRBJ2-3,few,TRBV28,TGTGCCAGCAGTTTACAGACCGGCGATACGCAGTATTTT,CASSLQTGDTQYF
.,TRBJ2-2,.,TRBV18,TGTGCCAGCTCGCCAGACGAAGTTTCCGGGGAGCTGTTTTTT,CASSPDEVSGELFF
.,TRBJ2-6,.,TRBV30,TGTGCCTGGAGTGCAGGGGCCAACGTCCTGACTTTC,CAWSAGANVLTF
.,TRBJ2-1,.,TRBV18,TGTGCCAGCTCTCGAGGGGGGGGGCCCTACAATGAGCAGTTCTTC,CASSRGGGPYNEQFF
TRBD1,TRBJ1-2,.,TRBV5-6,TGTGCCAGCAGCTTGAGACAGGGGGATGGCTACACCTTC,CASSLRQGDGYTF